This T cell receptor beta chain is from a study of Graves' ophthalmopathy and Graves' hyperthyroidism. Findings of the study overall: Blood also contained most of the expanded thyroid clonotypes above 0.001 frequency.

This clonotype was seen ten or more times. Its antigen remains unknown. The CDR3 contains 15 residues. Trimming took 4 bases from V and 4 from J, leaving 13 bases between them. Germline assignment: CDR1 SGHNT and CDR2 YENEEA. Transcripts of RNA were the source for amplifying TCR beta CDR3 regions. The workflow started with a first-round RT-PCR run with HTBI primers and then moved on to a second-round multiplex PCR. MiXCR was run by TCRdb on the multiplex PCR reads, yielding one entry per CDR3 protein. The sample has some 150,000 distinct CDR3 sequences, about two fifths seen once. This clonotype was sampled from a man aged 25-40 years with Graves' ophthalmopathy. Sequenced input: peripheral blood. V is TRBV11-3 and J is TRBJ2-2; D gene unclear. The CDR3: CASSSSQSPTGELFF. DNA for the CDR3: TGTGCCAGCAGCTCCTCTCAGAGCCCCACCGGGGAGCTGTTTTTT.